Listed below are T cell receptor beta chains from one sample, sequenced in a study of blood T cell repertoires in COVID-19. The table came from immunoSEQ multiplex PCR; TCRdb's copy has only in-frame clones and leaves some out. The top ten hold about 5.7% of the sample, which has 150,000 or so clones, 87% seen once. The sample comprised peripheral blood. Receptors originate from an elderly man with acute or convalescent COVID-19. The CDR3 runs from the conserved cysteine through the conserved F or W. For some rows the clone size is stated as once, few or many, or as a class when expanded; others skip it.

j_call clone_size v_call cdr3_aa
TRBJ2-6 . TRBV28 CASSELTVLLSGANVLTF
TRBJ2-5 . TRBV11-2 CASSPGTSGSFTGETQYF
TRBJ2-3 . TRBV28 CASMIGGSTDTQYF
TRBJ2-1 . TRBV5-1 CASSSLAGDLNEQFF
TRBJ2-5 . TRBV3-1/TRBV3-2 CASSQGASGRLGTQYF
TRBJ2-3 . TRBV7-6 CASTSSIRTGVTDTQYF
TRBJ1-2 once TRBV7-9 CASSWHQTSNYGYTF
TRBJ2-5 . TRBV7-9 CASSLQAGTGGETQYF
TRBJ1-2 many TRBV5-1 CASSLEQGRGYTF
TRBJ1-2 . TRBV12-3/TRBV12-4 CASSLAGGGGYTF
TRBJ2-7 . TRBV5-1 CASSRSLAGGSYEQYF
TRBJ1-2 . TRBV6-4 CASSAGGKGYGYTF
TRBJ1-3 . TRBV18 CASSPLPGQGAGRSWAGNTIYF
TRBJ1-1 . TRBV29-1 CSGELNTEAFF
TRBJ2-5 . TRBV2 CASGTGVTQYF
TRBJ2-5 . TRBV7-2 CASSPGGGTQYF
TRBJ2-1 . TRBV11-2 CASSLGLAVHYNEQFF
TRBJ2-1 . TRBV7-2 CASIPGSGRYNEQFF
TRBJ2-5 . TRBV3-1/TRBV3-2 CASSSVRQGIEETQYF
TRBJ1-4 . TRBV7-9 CASSLDGTRGGEKLFF
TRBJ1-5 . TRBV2 CASSETSSNQPQHF
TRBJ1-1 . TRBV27 CASSPTPITEAFF
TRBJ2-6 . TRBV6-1 CASSEAIARANVLTF
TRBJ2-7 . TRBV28 CASSLSGPAVEQYF
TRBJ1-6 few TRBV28 CASSSGTGRNSPLHF
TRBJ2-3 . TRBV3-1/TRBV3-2 CASSRGPYEADTQYF
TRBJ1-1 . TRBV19 CASSIAGITEAFF
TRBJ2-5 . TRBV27 CASSTRRGRPEAQYF
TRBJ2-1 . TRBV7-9 CASSSPEREINNEQFF
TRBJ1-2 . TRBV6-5 CATKFGTENGYTF
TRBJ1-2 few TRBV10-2 CASSESTGSYGYTF
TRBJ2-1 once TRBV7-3 CASSATGVTNEQFF
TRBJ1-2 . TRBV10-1 CASSESGAPYGYTF
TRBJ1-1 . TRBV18 CASSPSTGGATEAFF
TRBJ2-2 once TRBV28 CASRLAGAGELFF
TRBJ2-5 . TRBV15 CATSRDSTVETQYF
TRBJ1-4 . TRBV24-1 CATSDPRQGEHEKLFF
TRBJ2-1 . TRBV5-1 CASSTGQGYNEQFF
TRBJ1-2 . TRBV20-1 CSASALAGRYGYTF
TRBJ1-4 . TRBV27 CASSGTQGVKLFF
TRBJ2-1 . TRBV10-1 CASSENLGGNEQFF
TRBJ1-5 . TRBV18 CASSPGTKDQPQHF
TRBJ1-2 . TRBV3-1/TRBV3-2 CASSQVAGGLYGYTF
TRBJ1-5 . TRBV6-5 CASRGDSSNQPQHF